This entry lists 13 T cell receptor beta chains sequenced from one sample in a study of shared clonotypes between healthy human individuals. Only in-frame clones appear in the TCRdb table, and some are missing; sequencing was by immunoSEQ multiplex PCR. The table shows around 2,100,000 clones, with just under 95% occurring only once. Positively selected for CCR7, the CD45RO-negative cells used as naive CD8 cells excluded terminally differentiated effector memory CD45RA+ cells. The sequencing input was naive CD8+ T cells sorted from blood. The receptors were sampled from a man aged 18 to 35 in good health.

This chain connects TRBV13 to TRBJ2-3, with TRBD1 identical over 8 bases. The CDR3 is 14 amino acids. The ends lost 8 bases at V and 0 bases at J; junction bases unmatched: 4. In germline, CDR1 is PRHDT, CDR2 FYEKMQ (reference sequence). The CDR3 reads CASGTGGSTDTQYF. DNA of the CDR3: TGTGCCAGCGGAACAGGGGGGAGCACAGATACGCAGTATTTT.

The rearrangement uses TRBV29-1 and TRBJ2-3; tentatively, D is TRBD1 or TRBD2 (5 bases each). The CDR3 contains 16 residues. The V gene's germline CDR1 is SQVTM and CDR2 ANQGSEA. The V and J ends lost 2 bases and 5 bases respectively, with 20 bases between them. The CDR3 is CSVEKGPIRGGDTQYF. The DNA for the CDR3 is TGCAGCGTTGAAAAGGGACCCATTCGCGGTGGAGATACGCAGTATTTT.

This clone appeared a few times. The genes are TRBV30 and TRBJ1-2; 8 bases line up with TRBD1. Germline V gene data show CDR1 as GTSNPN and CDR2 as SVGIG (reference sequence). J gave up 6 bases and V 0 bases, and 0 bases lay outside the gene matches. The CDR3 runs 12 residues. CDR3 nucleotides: TGTGCCTGGAGTGTACAGGGGGATGGCTACACCTTC. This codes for CAWSVQGDGYTF.

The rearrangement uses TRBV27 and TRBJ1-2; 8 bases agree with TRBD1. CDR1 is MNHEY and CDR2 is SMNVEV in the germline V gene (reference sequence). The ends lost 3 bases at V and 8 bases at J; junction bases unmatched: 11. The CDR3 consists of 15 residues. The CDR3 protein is CASSFTGGGWGGYTF. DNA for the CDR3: TGTGCCAGCAGTTTCACAGGGGGGGGATGGGGAGGCTACACCTTC.

DNA of the CDR3: TGTGCCAGCAGTCCCGGGGCGGGACAGGGCCCCTCGGAGCAGTACTTC. It translates to CASSPGAGQGPSEQYF. The chain links TRBV27 to TRBJ2-7, with 9 bases aligning to TRBD1. This CDR3 has 16 amino acids. V gave up 5 bases and J gave up 7 bases; unmatched junction bases: 15. Germline loops: CDR1 MNHEY, CDR2 SMNVEV (reference sequence).

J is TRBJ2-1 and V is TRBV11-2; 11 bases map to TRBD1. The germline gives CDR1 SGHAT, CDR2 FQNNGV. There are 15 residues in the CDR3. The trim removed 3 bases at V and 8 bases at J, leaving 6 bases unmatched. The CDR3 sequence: CASSFGTGGHYEQFF. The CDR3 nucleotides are TGTGCCAGCAGCTTTGGGACAGGGGGTCACTATGAGCAGTTCTTC.

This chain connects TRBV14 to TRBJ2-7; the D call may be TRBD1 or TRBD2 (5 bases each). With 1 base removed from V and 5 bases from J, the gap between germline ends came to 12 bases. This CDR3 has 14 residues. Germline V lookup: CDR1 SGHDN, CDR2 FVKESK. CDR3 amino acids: CASSQGRGVNEQYF. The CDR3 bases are TGTGCCAGCAGCCAAGGAAGGGGAGTCAACGAGCAGTACTTC.

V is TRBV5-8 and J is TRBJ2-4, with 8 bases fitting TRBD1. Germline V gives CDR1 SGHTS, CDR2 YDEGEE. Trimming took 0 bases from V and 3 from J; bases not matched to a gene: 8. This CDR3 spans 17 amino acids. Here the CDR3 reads CASSLGTGTFGKNIQYF. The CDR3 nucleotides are TGTGCCAGCAGCTTGGGGACAGGGACCTTCGGCAAAAACATTCAGTACTTC. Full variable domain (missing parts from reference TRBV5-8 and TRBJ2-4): EAGVTQSPTHLIKTRGQQATLRCSPISGHTSVYWYQQALGLGLQFLLWYDEGEERNRGNFPPRFSGRQFPNYSSELNVNALELEDSALYLCASSLGTGTFGKNIQYFGAGTRLSVL.

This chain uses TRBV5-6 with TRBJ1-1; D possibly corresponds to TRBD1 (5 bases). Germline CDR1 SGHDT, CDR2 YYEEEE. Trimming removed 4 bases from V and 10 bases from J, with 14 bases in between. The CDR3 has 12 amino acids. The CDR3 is CASSASGPGAFF. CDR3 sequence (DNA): TGTGCCAGCAGCGCATCGGGGCCAGGAGCTTTCTTT.

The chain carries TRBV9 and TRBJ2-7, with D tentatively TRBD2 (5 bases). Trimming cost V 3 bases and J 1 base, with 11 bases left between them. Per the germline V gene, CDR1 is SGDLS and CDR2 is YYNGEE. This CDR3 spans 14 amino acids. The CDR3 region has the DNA TGTGCCAGCAGCGCCCAAGGCGGGTCCTACGAGCAGTACTTC. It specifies CASSAQGGSYEQYF.

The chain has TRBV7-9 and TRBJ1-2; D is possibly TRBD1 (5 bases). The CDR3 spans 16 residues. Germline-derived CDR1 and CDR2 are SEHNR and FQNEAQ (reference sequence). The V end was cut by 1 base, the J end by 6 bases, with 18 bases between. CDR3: CASSLGPPGLRDGYTF. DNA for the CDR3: TGTGCCAGCAGCTTAGGACCACCGGGACTTCGGGATGGCTACACCTTC.

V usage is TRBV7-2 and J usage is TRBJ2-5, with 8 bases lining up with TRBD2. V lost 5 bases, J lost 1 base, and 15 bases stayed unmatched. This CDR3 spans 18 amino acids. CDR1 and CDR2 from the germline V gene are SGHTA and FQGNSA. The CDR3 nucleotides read TGTGCCAGCAGCCCCGGACTAGCCCTAATCGTGTCCCAAGAGACCCAGTACTTC. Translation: CASSPGLALIVSQETQYF. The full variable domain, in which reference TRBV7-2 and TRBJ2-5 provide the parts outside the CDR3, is GAGVSQSPSNKVTEKGKDVELRCDPISGHTALYWYRQSLGQGLEFLIYFQGNSAPDKSGLPSDRFSAERTGGSVSTLTIQRTQQEDSAVYLCASSPGLALIVSQETQYFGPGTRLLVL.

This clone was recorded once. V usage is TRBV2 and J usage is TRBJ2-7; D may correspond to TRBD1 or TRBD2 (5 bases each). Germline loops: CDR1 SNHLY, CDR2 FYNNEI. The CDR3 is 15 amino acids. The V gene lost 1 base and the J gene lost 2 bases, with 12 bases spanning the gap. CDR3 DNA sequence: TGTGCCAGCAGTGAAGACGGGGACGCGACCTACGAGCAGTACTTC. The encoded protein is CASSEDGDATYEQYF.